A single sample gave rise to the 8 T cell receptor beta chains below, sequenced in a study of spatial heterogeneity in lung cancer. TCRdb re-derived calls from the 5' RACE reads in MiXCR, one entry per CDR3 protein. Here the sample spans 24,000 or so distinct CDR3 sequences, approximately 8.8% being singletons. Time point noted: sample taken at primary tumor resection. Study observations and caveats: Tracking of tumor mutation counts was seen in expanded intratumoral alpha and beta TCR counts.

These TCRs' antigens remain unknown. The specimen comprised lung tumor tissue, sampled at surgery. The receptors were sampled from a male donor with early-stage non-small cell lung cancer.

Ten or more counts support this clonotype. V is TRBV5-1 and J is TRBJ2-7, with 8 positions matching TRBD1. The germline V gene encodes CDR1 SGHRS and CDR2 YFSETQ. The CDR3 contains 16 residues. The V gene end was trimmed by 2 bases and the J gene end by 2 bases; junction bases not matched to a gene: 9. Here the CDR3 reads CASSFGQGATTYEQYF. In DNA, the CDR3 is TGCGCCAGCAGCTTTGGCCAGGGGGCAACGACCTACGAGCAGTACTTC. The full variable domain, in which reference TRBV5-1 and TRBJ2-7 provide the parts outside the CDR3, is KAGVTQTPRYLIKTRGQQVTLSCSPISGHRSVSWYQQTPGQGLQFLFEYFSETQRNKGNFPGRFSGRQFSNSRSEMNVSTLELGDSALYLCASSFGQGATTYEQYFGPGTRLTVT.

In its sample, this clonotype was seen many times. J is TRBJ1-2 and V is TRBV5-5; D is unclear. The CDR3 contains 15 residues. Germline assignment: CDR1 SGHKS and CDR2 YYEKEE (reference sequence). V shed 2 bases and J shed 0 bases, with 11 bases lying between them. CDR3: CASSFSRTTNYGYTF. The CDR3 coding sequence is TGTGCCAGCAGCTTTTCACGGACCACTAACTATGGCTACACCTTC.

V and J are TRBV18 and TRBJ1-1; unclear D gene. Trimming stripped 8 bases from V and 1 base from J, with 11 bases between. There are 13 residues in the CDR3. The germline V gene has CDR1 KGHSH and CDR2 LQKENI. CDR3 sequence: CASLKKANTEAFF. In nucleotides, the CDR3 is TGTGCCAGCCTCAAGAAGGCGAACACTGAAGCTTTCTTT.

This chain connects TRBV18 to TRBJ2-5; the match to TRBD1 covers 7 bases. The V gene's germline CDR1 is KGHSH and CDR2 LQKENI. CDR3 length equals 15 residues. Trimming took 3 bases from V and 2 from J; bases not matched to a gene: 6. In DNA form, the CDR3 reads TGTGCCAGCTCACCTCCCGAGACAGGGCAAGAGACCCAGTACTTC. Translation gives CASSPPETGQETQYF.

This clonotype was counted many times. The rearrangement links TRBV5-1 to TRBJ1-1; tentatively, D is TRBD1 (6 bases). There are 14 residues in the CDR3. V lost 1 base, J lost 1 base, and 8 bases lay in between. Germline V gives CDR1 SGHRS, CDR2 YFSETQ. The CDR3 region has the DNA TGCGCCAGCAGCTTGACAGGGACGAACACTGAAGCTTTCTTT. Translation: CASSLTGTNTEAFF.

The chain recombines TRBV14 with TRBJ2-3; 13 bases agree with TRBD2. This CDR3 has 17 residues. V was clipped by 3 bases and J by 5 bases; unmatched bases: 8. Germline CDR1 SGHDN, CDR2 FVKESK. This CDR3 reads CASSQGSLAGGQDTQYF. DNA for the CDR3: TGTGCCAGCAGCCAGGGTTCACTAGCGGGGGGGCAAGATACGCAGTATTTT.

Many counts were recorded for this clonotype. V usage is TRBV20-1 and J usage is TRBJ1-5; 8 bases align to TRBD1. Germline-derived CDR1 and CDR2 are DFQATT and SNEGSKA (reference sequence). The CDR3 runs to 13 residues. With 2 bases clipped from V and 6 bases from J, the junction kept 3 bases outside the gene matches. CDR3 loop: CSARQGAGQPQHF. DNA of the CDR3: TGCAGTGCTAGACAGGGGGCGGGTCAGCCCCAGCATTTT.

At least ten counts were recorded for this clonotype. V and J are TRBV25-1 and TRBJ1-2; tentatively, D is TRBD1 (5 bases). The V gene's germline CDR1 is MGHDK and CDR2 SYGVNS. V was shortened by 2 bases and J by 1 base, with 20 bases between the two germline ends. This CDR3 has 18 amino acids. The CDR3 reads CASSETGGYLFDNYGYTF. CDR3 nucleotides: TGTGCCAGCAGTGAAACAGGAGGTTATCTTTTTGATAACTATGGCTACACCTTC.